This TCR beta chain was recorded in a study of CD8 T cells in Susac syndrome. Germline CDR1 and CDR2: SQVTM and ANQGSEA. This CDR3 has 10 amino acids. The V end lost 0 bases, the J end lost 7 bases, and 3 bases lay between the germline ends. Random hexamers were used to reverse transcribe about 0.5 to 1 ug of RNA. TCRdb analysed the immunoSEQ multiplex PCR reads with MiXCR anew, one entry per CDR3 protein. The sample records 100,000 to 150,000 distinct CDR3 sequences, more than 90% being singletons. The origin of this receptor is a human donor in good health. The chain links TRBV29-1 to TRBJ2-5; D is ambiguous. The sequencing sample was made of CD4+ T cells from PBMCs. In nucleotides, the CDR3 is TGCAGCGTTGAAGATTGGACCCAGTACTTC. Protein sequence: CSVEDWTQYF.